The 30 T cell receptor beta chains below all came from one sample that was sequenced in a study of cytomegalovirus exposure and HLA in healthy donors. PCR involved 60 Vbeta and 13 Jbeta primers. TCRdb's copy holds only in-frame clones and misses some; the assay was immunoSEQ multiplex PCR. The sample features about 140,000 clones, with less than 3.5% in its top ten. Input material: PBMCs. The receptors shown here come from a man aged 35 to 55 in good health and CMV-seronegative.

This sequence joins TRBV9 and TRBJ2-2; TRBD1 aligns across 7 bases. Germline-derived CDR1 and CDR2 are SGDLS and YYNGEE. This CDR3 region has 15 residues. With V trimmed by 0 bases and J by 7 bases, 6 bases remained unmatched. The CDR3 DNA reads as TGTGCCAGCAGCGTAGAAACAGGGGTGGTCGGGGAGCTGTTTTTT. Translation: CASSVETGVVGELFF.

Turning to this clone: The same CDR3 arises from other DNA sequences in this sample as well. The gene calls are TRBV18 and TRBJ2-1; 11 bases align to TRBD2. CDR3 length equals 16 residues. In germline, CDR1 is KGHSH, CDR2 LQKENI. V shed 6 bases, J shed 3 bases, and the junction held 7 bases outside the gene matches. The DNA for the CDR3 is TGTGCCAGCTCGCCCGGTACTAGCGGGGGCTACAATGAGCAGTTCTTC. It codes for CASSPGTSGGYNEQFF.

This chain connects TRBV5-1 to TRBJ1-6; tentatively, D is TRBD1 (6 bases). Per germline, CDR1 SGHRS and CDR2 YFSETQ. CDR3 length equals 16 residues. Trimming removed 4 bases at V and 6 bases at J, with 17 bases between. The CDR3 here is CASSHTGTIGNSPLHF. DNA of the CDR3: TGCGCCAGCAGCCATACAGGGACAATCGGTAATTCACCCCTCCACTTT.

The J gene is TRBJ1-2, the V gene TRBV5-4; tentatively, D is TRBD1 (6 bases). The V end was cut by 4 bases, the J end by 4 bases, with 11 bases between. The CDR3 spans 13 residues. The V gene's germline CDR1 is SGHNT and CDR2 YYREEE (reference sequence). The DNA for the CDR3 is TGTGCCAGCAGCCCGACAGGACCCTATGGCTACACCTTC. It translates to CASSPTGPYGYTF.

The V call is TRBV19, the J call TRBJ2-5; D unresolved. This CDR3 has 12 amino acids. The germline V and J ends were trimmed by 6 bases and 1 base, with 6 bases remaining between them. The V gene's germline CDR1 is LNHDA and CDR2 SQIVND (reference sequence). CDR3 bases: TGTGCCAGTAGGAGTACCCAAGAGACCCAGTACTTC. Residues: CASRSTQETQYF.

This rearrangement joins TRBV7-9 to TRBJ2-7; weak D call: TRBD2 (5 bases). CDR3 length: 13 residues. CDR1 is SEHNR, CDR2 FQNEAQ, per germline (reference sequence). Trimming cost V 2 bases and J 9 bases, with 14 bases left between them. In nucleotides, the CDR3 is TGTGCCAGCAGCTTACTTTCCGGACTTGGGCAGTACTTC. Translated: CASSLLSGLGQYF.

The V call is TRBV29-1, the J call TRBJ1-2; tentatively, D is TRBD1 (5 bases). Trimming shortened V by 4 bases and J by 0 bases, and 9 bases separated the two germline ends. Germline lookup yields CDR1 SQVTM and CDR2 ANQGSEA. The CDR3 runs to 13 residues. The CDR3 spells CSVGQRTNYGYTF. Written as DNA, the CDR3 is TGCAGCGTTGGACAGCGAACTAACTATGGCTACACCTTC.

The chain carries TRBV6-5 and TRBJ1-1, with unresolved D. V shed 7 bases and J shed 0 bases, with 12 bases lying between them. Germline CDR1 is MNHEY and CDR2 is SVGAGI. The CDR3 runs 14 residues. The CDR3 sequence is CASMGRSMNTEAFF. The DNA of the CDR3 is TGTGCCAGCATGGGGAGGTCTATGAACACTGAAGCTTTCTTT.

The chain couples TRBV4-3 to TRBJ2-3; D may be TRBD2 (5 bases). There are 14 residues in the CDR3. V lost 1 base, J lost 4 bases, and 9 bases lay in between. CDR1 LGHNA and CDR2 YSLEER come from the germline V gene. CDR3 region: CASSQGSAADTQYF. In DNA, the CDR3 is TGCGCCAGCAGCCAAGGTAGCGCGGCAGATACGCAGTATTTT.

This chain uses TRBV5-6 with TRBJ1-3; 9 positions agree with TRBD1. The trim removed 4 bases at V and 7 bases at J, leaving 6 bases unmatched. Germline V lookup: CDR1 SGHDT, CDR2 YYEEEE. The CDR3 is made up of 14 amino acids. CDR3 DNA: TGTGCCAGCAGCACTCCGGGACAGGGCAACACCATATATTTT. Residues: CASSTPGQGNTIYF.

The chain has TRBV5-1 and TRBJ1-1; D not certain. There are 16 residues in the CDR3. In germline, CDR1 is SGHRS, CDR2 YFSETQ. V lost 4 bases to trimming and J lost 1 base, with 17 bases between them. Written as DNA, the CDR3 is TGCGCCAGCAGCGAGGGCCGGTCGAGGGCGAACACTGAAGCTTTCTTT. The encoded protein is CASSEGRSRANTEAFF.

The V gene is TRBV13, the J gene TRBJ2-2; the match to TRBD1 covers 10 bases. Germline V lookup: CDR1 PRHDT, CDR2 FYEKMQ (reference sequence). CDR3 length: 17 amino acids. V lost 7 bases, J lost 1 base, and 9 bases stayed unmatched. This chain's CDR3 is CASNRGRDRGNTGELFF. The CDR3 nucleotides are TGTGCCAGCAACCGGGGCCGGGACAGGGGGAACACCGGGGAGCTGTTTTTT.

The rearrangement uses TRBV4-1 and TRBJ1-1, with a weak D call TRBD1 (6 bases). From germline, CDR1 is MGHRA and CDR2 YSYEKL. This CDR3 contains 14 residues. The V end lost 0 bases, the J end lost 4 bases, and 9 bases lay between the germline ends. The CDR3: CASSQDWGRTEAFF. The DNA for the CDR3 is TGCGCCAGCAGCCAAGATTGGGGGCGCACTGAAGCTTTCTTT.

The chain carries TRBV18 and TRBJ2-3, with D possibly TRBD1 on 6 matching bases. The V end lost 3 bases, the J end lost 5 bases, and 18 bases lay between the germline ends. Germline V gene lookup returns CDR1 KGHSH and CDR2 LQKENI. The CDR3 is 16 amino acids. The DNA of the CDR3 is TGTGCCAGCTCACCGGGGCTGACAGGAAATGGAGATACGCAGTATTTT. Protein product: CASSPGLTGNGDTQYF.

The J gene is TRBJ2-3, the V gene TRBV28; TRBD1 might be the D (5 bases). V shed 4 bases and J shed 5 bases, with 31 bases lying between them. This CDR3 region has 20 residues. Germline-derived CDR1 and CDR2 are MDHEN and SYDVKM. The CDR3 here is CASSSPPTTDWTGHGDTQYF. The CDR3 DNA sequence: TGTGCCAGCAGTTCCCCTCCGACGACAGATTGGACCGGACACGGAGATACGCAGTATTTT.

This rearrangement joins TRBV4-2 to TRBJ2-2; perhaps TRBD2 as D (5 bases). Germline V gene lookup returns CDR1 LGHNA and CDR2 YNFKEQ. CDR3 length: 14 amino acids. V was trimmed by 0 bases and J by 5 bases, leaving 7 bases between them. The CDR3 DNA sequence: TGTGCCAGCAGCCAAGATCCGGGAACCGGGGAGCTGTTTTTT. Translating it yields CASSQDPGTGELFF.

The chain couples TRBV6-1 to TRBJ1-6; no reliable D call. There are 12 residues in the CDR3. Deletions cut 7 bases from V and 8 bases from J, with 9 bases between. From germline, CDR1 is MNHNS and CDR2 SASEGT. The CDR3 DNA sequence: TGTGCCAGCAACGAGCAGGATTCACCCCTCCACTTT. Translating it yields CASNEQDSPLHF.

CDR3 nucleotides: TGCAGCGTTGAACCGGCAGGCAAAAACTATGGCTACACCTTC. This sequence encodes CSVEPAGKNYGYTF. The rearrangement links TRBV29-1 to TRBJ1-2; no definite D call. CDR1 SQVTM and CDR2 ANQGSEA come from the germline V gene. The CDR3 spans 14 residues. Trimming removed 2 bases at V and 2 bases at J, with 12 bases between.

The CDR3: CASSPRVSTGELFF. The DNA of the CDR3 is TGTGCCAGCAGCCCCAGGGTATCCACCGGGGAGCTGTTTTTT. This chain uses TRBV7-8 with TRBJ2-2, with D perhaps matching TRBD1 (5 bases). The germline CDR1 and CDR2 sequences are SGHVS and FQNEAQ. The CDR3 is made up of 14 amino acids. The germline V and J ends were trimmed by 5 bases and 4 bases, with 11 bases remaining between them.

The V and J genes are TRBV14 and TRBJ2-5; maybe TRBD1 (7 bases). CDR3 size: 18 residues. Germline assignment: CDR1 SGHDN and CDR2 FVKESK. Trimming left V 0 bases short and J 3 bases short, with 20 bases between. The CDR3 bases are TGTGCCAGCAGCCAAGATTTGGCCGGCGGGACAGTAGAAGAGACCCAGTACTTC. This gives the protein CASSQDLAGGTVEETQYF.

The rearrangement uses TRBV4-2 and TRBJ1-5; D may be TRBD1 (5 bases). Germline-derived CDR1 and CDR2 are LGHNA and YNFKEQ. V was pared by 4 bases and J by 2 bases, with 18 bases between. The CDR3 sequence is 17 residues long. This chain's CDR3 is CASSRGLLSYGNQPQHF. The DNA for the CDR3 is TGTGCCAGCAGCCGGGGCCTTCTTAGTTATGGCAATCAGCCCCAGCATTTT.

The gene calls are TRBV11-1 and TRBJ2-3; 12 bases map to TRBD2. CDR1 is SGHAT and CDR2 is FQDESV in the germline V gene (reference sequence). V shed 6 bases and J 2 bases; nucleotides not matched to a gene: 3. The CDR3 extends over 15 amino acids. The CDR3 loop is CASRLAGGHTDTQYF. CDR3 DNA: TGTGCCAGCAGACTAGCGGGGGGCCACACAGATACGCAGTATTTT.

The chain recombines TRBV10-3 with TRBJ1-1, with 7 bases that match TRBD1. Germline values: CDR1 ENHRY, CDR2 SYGVKD. This CDR3 region has 12 residues. Trimming removed 8 bases from V and 3 bases from J; junction bases left unmatched: 3. CDR3 sequence: CAIGQADTEAFF. The DNA for the CDR3 is TGTGCCATCGGACAGGCGGACACTGAAGCTTTCTTT.

The chain uses TRBV5-4 and TRBJ2-1; 12 bases are a match to TRBD1. This CDR3 comprises 16 residues. Trimming at V came to 4 bases and at J to 9 bases, leaving 11 bases not matched to a gene. Germline V gene sequence: CDR1 SGHNT, CDR2 YYREEE (reference sequence). In DNA form, the CDR3 reads TGTGCCAGCAGCCCTAACCGGGACAGGGGGCCTCGTGAGCAGTTCTTC. The encoded protein is CASSPNRDRGPREQFF.

The V call is TRBV4-1, the J call TRBJ2-5, with D hard to call. Per the germline V gene, CDR1 is MGHRA and CDR2 is YSYEKL. V lost 1 base to trimming and J lost 6 bases, with 12 bases between them. The CDR3 is 14 residues long. CDR3 amino acids: CASSQGILEKTQYF. The CDR3 nucleotides read TGCGCCAGCAGCCAAGGGATCCTAGAGAAGACCCAGTACTTC.

The V call is TRBV18, the J call TRBJ2-2; tentatively, D is TRBD1 (6 bases). The germline V and J ends were trimmed by 3 bases and 3 bases, with 11 bases remaining between them. The V gene's germline CDR1 is KGHSH and CDR2 LQKENI. The CDR3 covers 15 residues. The CDR3 sequence: CASSPVTGYTGELFF. The CDR3 DNA sequence: TGTGCCAGCTCACCGGTGACAGGATACACCGGGGAGCTGTTTTTT.

V gene TRBV6-5 combines with J gene TRBJ1-1; 9 bases are shared with TRBD1. CDR3 length equals 13 residues. Trimming at V came to 7 bases and at J to 4 bases, leaving 4 bases not matched to a gene. CDR1 and CDR2 (germline): MNHEY, SVGAGI. The CDR3 bases are TGTGCCAGCATTACAGGGGGCGGCACTGAAGCTTTCTTT. Translation gives CASITGGGTEAFF.

V is TRBV28 and J is TRBJ2-7; no reliable D call. The CDR3 runs 12 residues. Trimming left V 3 bases short and J 5 bases short, with 8 bases between. The germline V gene has CDR1 MDHEN and CDR2 SYDVKM. CDR3 sequence reads: CASSFYRDEQYF. CDR3 DNA sequence: TGTGCCAGCAGTTTTTACAGAGACGAGCAGTACTTC.

The rearrangement uses TRBV5-4 and TRBJ2-5, with TRBD2 identical over 8 bases. Trimming cost V 0 bases and J 5 bases; bases outside gene matches: 9. Germline loops: CDR1 SGHNT, CDR2 YYREEE (reference sequence). The CDR3 is 16 residues long. The CDR3, as DNA: TGTGCCAGCAGCTTGGGGGGCCGGGGGGGCCTGGAGACCCAGTACTTC. Translation: CASSLGGRGGLETQYF.

The J gene is TRBJ2-3, the V gene TRBV10-1; 8 positions agree with TRBD2. Germline V gene sequence: CDR1 WNHNN, CDR2 SYGVQD (reference sequence). V lost 2 bases and J lost 2; bases outside the gene matches: 12. The CDR3 consists of 18 residues. CDR3 amino acids: CASSEELAGRFLTDTQYF. In nucleotides, the CDR3 is TGCGCCAGCAGTGAGGAATTAGCGGGGAGATTCCTCACAGATACGCAGTATTTT.